A selection of T cell receptor beta chains follows, all from one sample in a study of shared clonotypes between healthy human individuals. Using immunoSEQ multiplex PCR, the repertoire was profiled, and TCRdb retains in-frame clones only, with some absent. The sample has fewer than 550,000 clones, 75% to 80% seen once. Sequencing was performed on PBMCs. These receptors all stem from a woman aged 40 to 55 in good health. Some clones in this sample may be carry-over from other donors' samples. Each CDR3 is given with its conserved first and last residue. D genes are given only for firm matches. Clone size is shown for a subset of rows, as once, few, many or a class of expanded clone.

v_call: TRBV5-6; clone_size: .; d_call: TRBD1; j_call: TRBJ1-1; cdr3_aa: CASSLGTGRSNTEAFF; cdr3_nt: TGTGCCAGCAGCTTAGGGACAGGACGGTCCAACACTGAAGCTTTCTTT
v_call: TRBV18; clone_size: .; d_call: .; j_call: TRBJ1-1; cdr3_aa: CASSPLTAANTEAFF; cdr3_nt: TGTGCCAGCTCACCACTTACCGCAGCGAACACTGAAGCTTTCTTT
v_call: TRBV7-6; clone_size: .; d_call: TRBD1; j_call: TRBJ1-2; cdr3_aa: CASSTRTGGYYGYTF; cdr3_nt: TGTGCCAGCAGCACCCGGACAGGGGGCTACTATGGCTACACCTTC
v_call: TRBV9; clone_size: .; d_call: TRBD2; j_call: TRBJ2-1; cdr3_aa: CASSVGGSGSYNEQFF; cdr3_nt: TGTGCCAGCAGCGTAGGCGGGAGTGGATCCTACAATGAGCAGTTCTTC
v_call: TRBV2; clone_size: .; d_call: TRBD2; j_call: TRBJ2-5; cdr3_aa: CASSISAGGETQYF; cdr3_nt: TGTGCCAGCAGCATCTCGGCGGGAGGGGAGACCCAGTACTTC
v_call: TRBV7-9; clone_size: .; d_call: .; j_call: TRBJ2-1; cdr3_aa: CASSLSGSHNEQFF; cdr3_nt: TGTGCCAGCAGCTTGAGCGGATCCCACAATGAGCAGTTCTTC
v_call: TRBV25-1; clone_size: .; d_call: .; j_call: TRBJ2-2; cdr3_aa: CASSDWGTGELFF; cdr3_nt: TGTGCCAGCAGTGATTGGGGGACCGGGGAGCTGTTTTTT
v_call: TRBV6-5; clone_size: .; d_call: .; j_call: TRBJ2-7; cdr3_aa: CASAYNRVPESQYF; cdr3_nt: TGTGCCAGCGCCTACAACAGGGTCCCTGAAAGCCAGTACTTC
v_call: TRBV11-1; clone_size: .; d_call: .; j_call: TRBJ1-2; cdr3_aa: CASSFHSGGYTF; cdr3_nt: TGTGCCAGCAGCTTCCATAGTGGGGGCTACACCTTC
v_call: TRBV11-3; clone_size: .; d_call: .; j_call: TRBJ2-2; cdr3_aa: CASSLDRGTGELFF; cdr3_nt: TGTGCCAGCAGCTTAGATCGAGGCACCGGGGAGCTGTTTTTT
v_call: TRBV29-1; clone_size: .; d_call: TRBD1; j_call: TRBJ2-7; cdr3_aa: CSVERDRGSYEQYF; cdr3_nt: TGCAGCGTTGAAAGGGACAGGGGCTCCTACGAGCAGTACTTC
v_call: TRBV11-1; clone_size: .; d_call: TRBD2; j_call: TRBJ2-7; cdr3_aa: CASSFGGLAGSEQYF; cdr3_nt: TGTGCCAGCAGCTTTGGGGGACTAGCGGGAAGCGAGCAGTACTTC
v_call: TRBV7-2; clone_size: once; d_call: TRBD2; j_call: TRBJ2-3; cdr3_aa: CASSFTSGSSDTQYF; cdr3_nt: TGTGCCAGCAGCTTTACTAGCGGGAGCTCAGATACGCAGTATTTT
v_call: TRBV27; clone_size: .; d_call: .; j_call: TRBJ2-7; cdr3_aa: CASSYLAKPYEQYF; cdr3_nt: TGTGCCAGCAGTTATCTAGCGAAACCATACGAGCAGTACTTC
v_call: TRBV10-2; clone_size: .; d_call: .; j_call: TRBJ1-1; cdr3_aa: CASLGASEGAFF; cdr3_nt: TGCGCCAGCCTGGGGGCCTCCGAGGGAGCTTTCTTT
v_call: TRBV11-2; clone_size: .; d_call: TRBD1; j_call: TRBJ2-7; cdr3_aa: CASSGGSGQGRHEQYF; cdr3_nt: TGTGCCAGCAGCGGGGGGTCGGGACAGGGTCGCCACGAGCAGTACTTC
v_call: TRBV2; clone_size: .; d_call: .; j_call: TRBJ2-7; cdr3_aa: CASSDKGVTYEQYF; cdr3_nt: TGTGCCAGTTCCGACAAGGGTGTAACCTACGAGCAGTACTTC
v_call: TRBV27; clone_size: once; d_call: TRBD1; j_call: TRBJ2-5; cdr3_aa: CASSWDRFRETQYF; cdr3_nt: TGTGCCAGCAGTTGGGACAGGTTCCGAGAGACCCAGTACTTC
v_call: TRBV25-1; clone_size: .; d_call: .; j_call: TRBJ2-6; cdr3_aa: CASRSPQGSGANVLTF; cdr3_nt: TGTGCCAGCAGAAGCCCACAGGGCTCTGGGGCCAACGTCCTGACTTTC
v_call: TRBV7-3; clone_size: once; d_call: .; j_call: TRBJ1-5; cdr3_aa: CASSSSPNQPQHF; cdr3_nt: TGTGCCAGCAGCTCTAGCCCGAATCAGCCCCAGCATTTT
v_call: TRBV2; clone_size: .; d_call: TRBD2; j_call: TRBJ2-3; cdr3_aa: CASSLLAGNTDTQYF; cdr3_nt: TGTGCCAGCAGTCTCTTAGCGGGAAACACAGATACGCAGTATTTT
v_call: TRBV30; clone_size: .; d_call: TRBD1; j_call: TRBJ2-7; cdr3_aa: CAWSKGQGPYEQYF; cdr3_nt: TGTGCCTGGAGTAAGGGACAGGGTCCCTACGAGCAGTACTTC
v_call: TRBV4-2; clone_size: .; d_call: .; j_call: TRBJ2-3; cdr3_aa: CASSQAASEDTQYF; cdr3_nt: TGTGCCAGCAGCCAAGCGGCTAGCGAGGATACGCAGTATTTT
v_call: TRBV6-1; clone_size: .; d_call: .; j_call: TRBJ1-1; cdr3_aa: CASGSNTEAFF; cdr3_nt: TGTGCCAGCGGCAGTAACACTGAAGCTTTCTTT
v_call: TRBV2; clone_size: .; d_call: TRBD1; j_call: TRBJ2-3; cdr3_aa: CASRSRGSQDTQYF; cdr3_nt: TGTGCCAGCCGCTCCAGGGGGTCTCAAGATACGCAGTATTTT
v_call: TRBV28; clone_size: .; d_call: TRBD2; j_call: TRBJ2-7; cdr3_aa: CASSPGLAITYEQYF; cdr3_nt: TGTGCCAGCAGCCCGGGACTAGCCATAACCTACGAGCAGTACTTC
v_call: TRBV5-1; clone_size: .; d_call: TRBD1; j_call: TRBJ2-3; cdr3_aa: CASSSRRTGSIDTQYF; cdr3_nt: TGCGCCAGCAGCTCCCGAAGGACAGGGTCTATCGATACGCAGTATTTT
v_call: TRBV7-8; clone_size: .; d_call: .; j_call: TRBJ2-4; cdr3_aa: CASSLQGGNIQYF; cdr3_nt: TGTGCCAGCAGCTTACAGGGGGGGAACATTCAGTACTTC
v_call: TRBV2; clone_size: .; d_call: .; j_call: TRBJ1-3; cdr3_aa: CASRRTKGGNTIYF; cdr3_nt: TGTGCCAGCAGGCGGACAAAGGGTGGGAACACCATATATTTT
v_call: TRBV5-6; clone_size: few; d_call: .; j_call: TRBJ2-5; cdr3_aa: CASSTRTGSETQYF; cdr3_nt: TGTGCCAGCAGCACGAGGACGGGGTCCGAGACCCAGTACTTC
v_call: TRBV7-2; clone_size: .; d_call: TRBD2; j_call: TRBJ2-1; cdr3_aa: CASSPVAGSTYNEQFF; cdr3_nt: TGTGCCAGCAGCCCCGTAGCGGGGAGCACCTACAATGAGCAGTTCTTC
v_call: TRBV28; clone_size: .; d_call: TRBD1; j_call: TRBJ1-5; cdr3_aa: CATNLGQALDNQPQHF; cdr3_nt: TGTGCCACCAATCTGGGACAGGCGTTAGACAATCAGCCCCAGCATTTT
v_call: TRBV5-1; clone_size: .; d_call: .; j_call: TRBJ2-2; cdr3_aa: CASSLTSGFAGELFF; cdr3_nt: TGCGCCAGCAGCTTGACGAGCGGGTTCGCCGGGGAGCTGTTTTTT
v_call: TRBV5-8; clone_size: .; d_call: .; j_call: TRBJ2-7; cdr3_aa: CASSLNHWQYF; cdr3_nt: TGTGCCAGCAGCTTAAACCACTGGCAGTACTTC
v_call: TRBV5-1; clone_size: once; d_call: .; j_call: TRBJ1-3; cdr3_aa: CASSSSGSTGNTIYF; cdr3_nt: TGCGCCAGCAGCTCGTCCGGGTCAACTGGAAACACCATATATTTT
v_call: TRBV6-5; clone_size: .; d_call: TRBD1; j_call: TRBJ2-1; cdr3_aa: CASSLQGVAYNEQFF; cdr3_nt: TGTGCCAGCAGTTTACAGGGGGTTGCCTACAATGAGCAGTTCTTC
v_call: TRBV7-3; clone_size: .; d_call: TRBD2; j_call: TRBJ2-7; cdr3_aa: CASSSDGTMVGEQYF; cdr3_nt: TGTGCCAGCAGCTCCGACGGGACTATGGTAGGAGAGCAGTACTTC
v_call: TRBV7-2; clone_size: .; d_call: .; j_call: TRBJ2-1; cdr3_aa: CASSLETTILLSYNEQFF; cdr3_nt: TGTGCCAGCAGCTTAGAAACTACTATCCTACTCTCCTACAATGAGCAGTTCTTC
v_call: TRBV2; clone_size: .; d_call: .; j_call: TRBJ1-4; cdr3_aa: CASRQGPGYEKLFF; cdr3_nt: TGTGCCAGCCGCCAGGGGCCGGGATATGAAAAACTGTTTTTT
v_call: TRBV5-1; clone_size: .; d_call: .; j_call: TRBJ1-5; cdr3_aa: CASSLEGGGNQPQHF; cdr3_nt: TGCGCCAGCAGCTTGGAGGGTGGGGGCAATCAGCCCCAGCATTTT
v_call: TRBV10-3; clone_size: .; d_call: TRBD2; j_call: TRBJ2-3; cdr3_aa: CAISETGTSASDTQYF; cdr3_nt: TGTGCCATCAGTGAAACCGGGACTAGCGCCTCAGATACGCAGTATTTT
v_call: TRBV4-2; clone_size: .; d_call: .; j_call: TRBJ2-7; cdr3_aa: CASSQETGLGPYEQYF; cdr3_nt: TGTGCCAGCAGCCAAGAGACGGGCCTGGGGCCCTACGAGCAGTACTTC
v_call: TRBV13; clone_size: .; d_call: .; j_call: TRBJ1-4; cdr3_aa: CASSLWPQSEKLFF; cdr3_nt: TGTGCCAGCAGCTTATGGCCTCAGTCTGAAAAACTGTTTTTT
v_call: TRBV19; clone_size: .; d_call: .; j_call: TRBJ1-3; cdr3_aa: CASSNRPFSGNTIYF; cdr3_nt: TGTGCCAGTAGCAACAGGCCTTTCTCTGGAAACACCATATATTTT
v_call: TRBV9; clone_size: .; d_call: TRBD2; j_call: TRBJ2-3; cdr3_aa: CASSVGEGLIDTQYF; cdr3_nt: TGTGCCAGCAGCGTAGGGGAGGGCCTAATAGATACGCAGTATTTT
v_call: TRBV21-1; clone_size: .; d_call: .; j_call: TRBJ2-7; cdr3_aa: CASSKEAGMYEQYF; cdr3_nt: TGTGCCAGCAGCAAAGAAGCAGGGATGTACGAGCAGTACTTC
v_call: TRBV25-1; clone_size: .; d_call: TRBD2; j_call: TRBJ2-3; cdr3_aa: CASAAGGSTDTQYF; cdr3_nt: TGTGCCAGCGCAGCGGGAGGGAGCACAGATACGCAGTATTTT
v_call: TRBV7-9; clone_size: .; d_call: .; j_call: TRBJ2-6; cdr3_aa: CASSLTGPGANVLTF; cdr3_nt: TGTGCCAGCAGCTTGACAGGCCCCGGGGCCAACGTCCTGACTTTC
v_call: TRBV6-4; clone_size: .; d_call: TRBD2; j_call: TRBJ2-1; cdr3_aa: CASSEGLAGDEQFF; cdr3_nt: TGTGCCAGCAGTGAGGGACTAGCGGGAGATGAGCAGTTCTTC
v_call: TRBV30; clone_size: .; d_call: .; j_call: TRBJ1-5; cdr3_aa: CAWSIYSNQPQHF; cdr3_nt: TGTGCCTGGAGTATTTATAGCAATCAGCCCCAGCATTTT
v_call: TRBV6-4; clone_size: .; d_call: .; j_call: TRBJ1-1; cdr3_aa: CASRTNTGGTEAFF; cdr3_nt: TGTGCCAGCAGGACAAACACAGGAGGCACTGAAGCTTTCTTT
v_call: TRBV30; clone_size: .; d_call: .; j_call: TRBJ1-4; cdr3_aa: CAWSGGQVREKLFF; cdr3_nt: TGTGCCTGGAGTGGGGGTCAGGTTCGGGAAAAACTGTTTTTT
v_call: TRBV2; clone_size: .; d_call: TRBD2; j_call: TRBJ2-7; cdr3_aa: CASRPTSGISYEQYF; cdr3_nt: TGTGCCAGCAGGCCGACTAGCGGGATTTCCTACGAGCAGTACTTC
v_call: TRBV6-5; clone_size: .; d_call: TRBD1; j_call: TRBJ1-4; cdr3_aa: CASSANRGGEKLFF; cdr3_nt: TGTGCCAGCAGTGCAAACAGGGGTGGAGAAAAACTGTTTTTT